This entry is about one T cell receptor beta chain. The antigen is undetermined. Sequenced by immunoSEQ multiplex PCR; TCRdb stores in-frame clones only, minus some. The repertoire holds almost 50,000 clones, with around three quarters as singletons. Time point here: blood 2 weeks post-SBRT. Treatment indicated: 15 Gy SBRT to primary tumor, nephrectomy 4 weeks later. Clear cell pathology was present in this patient's renal cell carcinoma. The record originates from a study of radiation and T cells in renal cell carcinoma. Study as a whole: Nephrectomy followed 15 Gy stereotactic body radiation by 4 weeks.

The CDR3 loop spans 17 amino acids. Trimming removed 8 bases from V and 0 bases from J; junction bases left unmatched: 8. Germline CDR1 MGHRA, CDR2 YSYEKL. Study findings and constraints: From baseline, blood top tumor clonotypes peaked at 2 weeks post-radiation. Baseline intratumoral clonotype presence is unknown without pretreatment biopsies.

The specimen comprised blood, sampled from a patient whose treatment included radiotherapy and nephrectomy. The TCR sequence derives from a woman between 65 and 79 years old with renal cell carcinoma. The rearrangement joins TRBV4-1 to TRBJ2-1; 12 nucleotides match TRBD1. The CDR3 nucleotides are TGCGCCAGCGGGGGGACAGGGGGCCGGAGCTCCTACAATGAGCAGTTCTTC. Protein: CASGGTGGRSSYNEQFF.